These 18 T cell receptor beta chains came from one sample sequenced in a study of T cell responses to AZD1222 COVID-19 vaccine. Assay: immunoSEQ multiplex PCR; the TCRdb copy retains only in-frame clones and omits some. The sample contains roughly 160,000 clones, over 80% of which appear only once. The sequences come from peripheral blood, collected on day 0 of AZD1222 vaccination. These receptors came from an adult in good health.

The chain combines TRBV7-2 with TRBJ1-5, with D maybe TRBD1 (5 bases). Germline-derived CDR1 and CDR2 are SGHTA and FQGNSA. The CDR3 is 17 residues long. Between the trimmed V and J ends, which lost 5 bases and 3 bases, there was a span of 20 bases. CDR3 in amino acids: CASSLEGGGSPNQPQHF. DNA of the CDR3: TGTGCCAGCAGCCTGGAAGGCGGGGGGTCCCCCAATCAGCCCCAGCATTTT.

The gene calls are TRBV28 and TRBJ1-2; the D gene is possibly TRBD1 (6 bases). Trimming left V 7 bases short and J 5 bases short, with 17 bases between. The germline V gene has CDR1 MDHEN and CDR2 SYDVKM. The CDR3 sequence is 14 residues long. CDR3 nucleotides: TGTGCCAGCATGCAACCCGGGACAAAATATGGCTACACCTTC. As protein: CASMQPGTKYGYTF.

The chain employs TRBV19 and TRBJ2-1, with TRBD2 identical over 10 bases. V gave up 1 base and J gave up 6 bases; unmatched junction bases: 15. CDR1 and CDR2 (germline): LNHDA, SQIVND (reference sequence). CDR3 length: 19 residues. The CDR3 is CASSIGSGLGLAKSNEQFF. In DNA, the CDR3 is TGTGCCAGTAGTATAGGCTCGGGGTTGGGACTAGCGAAAAGCAATGAGCAGTTCTTC.

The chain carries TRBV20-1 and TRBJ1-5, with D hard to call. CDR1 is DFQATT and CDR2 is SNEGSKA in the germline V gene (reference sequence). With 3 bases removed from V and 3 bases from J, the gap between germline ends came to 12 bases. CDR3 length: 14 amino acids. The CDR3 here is CSASGLLHNQPQHF. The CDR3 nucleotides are TGCAGTGCTAGTGGTCTCCTTCACAATCAGCCCCAGCATTTT.

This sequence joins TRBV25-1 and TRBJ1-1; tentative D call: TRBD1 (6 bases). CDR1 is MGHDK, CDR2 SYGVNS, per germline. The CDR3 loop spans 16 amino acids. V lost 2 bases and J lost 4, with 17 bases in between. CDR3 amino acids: CASSELRGGGGTEAFF. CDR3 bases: TGTGCCAGCAGTGAACTCCGCGGAGGGGGTGGCACTGAAGCTTTCTTT.

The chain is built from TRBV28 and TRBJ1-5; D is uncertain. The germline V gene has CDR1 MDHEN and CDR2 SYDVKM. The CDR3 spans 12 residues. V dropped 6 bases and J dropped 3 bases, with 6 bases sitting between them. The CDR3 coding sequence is TGTGCCAGCAGCTTGGACAATCAGCCCCAGCATTTT. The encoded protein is CASSLDNQPQHF.

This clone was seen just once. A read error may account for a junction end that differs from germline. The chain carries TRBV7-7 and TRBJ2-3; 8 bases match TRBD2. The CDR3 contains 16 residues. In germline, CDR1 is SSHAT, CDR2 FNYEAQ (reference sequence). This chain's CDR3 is CASSPSSGSDTDTQYF. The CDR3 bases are TGTGCTAGCAGCCCCAGCAGCGGGAGCGACACAGATACGCAGTATTTT.

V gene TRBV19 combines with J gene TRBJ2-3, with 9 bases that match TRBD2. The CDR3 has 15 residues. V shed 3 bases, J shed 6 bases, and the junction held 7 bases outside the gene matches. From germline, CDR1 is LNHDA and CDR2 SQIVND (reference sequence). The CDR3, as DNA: TGTGCCAGTAGTATGGTAGTTAGCGGGGGTGATACGCAGTATTTT. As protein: CASSMVVSGGDTQYF. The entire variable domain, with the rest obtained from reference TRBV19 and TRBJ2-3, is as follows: DGGITQSPKYLFRKEGQNVTLSCEQNLNHDAMYWYRQDPGQGLRLIYYSQIVNDFQKGDIAEGYSVSREKKESFPLTVTSAQKNPTAFYLCASSMVVSGGDTQYFGPGTRLTVL.

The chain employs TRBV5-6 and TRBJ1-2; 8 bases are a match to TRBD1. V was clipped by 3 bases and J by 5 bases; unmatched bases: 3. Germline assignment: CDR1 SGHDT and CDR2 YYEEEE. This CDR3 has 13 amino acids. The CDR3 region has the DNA TGTGCCAGCAGCTACGACAGGGGTTATGGCTACACCTTC. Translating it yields CASSYDRGYGYTF.

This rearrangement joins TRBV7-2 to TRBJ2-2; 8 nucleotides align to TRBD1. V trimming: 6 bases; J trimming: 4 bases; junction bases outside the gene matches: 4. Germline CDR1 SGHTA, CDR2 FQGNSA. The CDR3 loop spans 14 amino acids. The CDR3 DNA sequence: TGTGCCAGCAGACGCGACAGGGGCACCGGGGAGCTGTTTTTT. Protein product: CASRRDRGTGELFF.

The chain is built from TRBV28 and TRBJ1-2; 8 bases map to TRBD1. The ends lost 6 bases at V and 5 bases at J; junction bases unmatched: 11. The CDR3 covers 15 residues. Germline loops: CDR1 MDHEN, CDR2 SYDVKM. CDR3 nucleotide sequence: TGTGCCAGCAGCCTCATAAGACAGGGGAGTTATGGCTACACCTTC. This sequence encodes CASSLIRQGSYGYTF.

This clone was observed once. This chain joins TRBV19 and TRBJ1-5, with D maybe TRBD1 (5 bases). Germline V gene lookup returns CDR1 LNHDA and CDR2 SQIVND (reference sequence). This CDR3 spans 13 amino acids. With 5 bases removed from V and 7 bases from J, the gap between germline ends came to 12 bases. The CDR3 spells CASSQGVGQPQHF. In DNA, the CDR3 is TGTGCCAGTAGTCAGGGAGTTGGCCAGCCCCAGCATTTT. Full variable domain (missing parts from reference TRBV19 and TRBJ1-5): DGGITQSPKYLFRKEGQNVTLSCEQNLNHDAMYWYRQDPGQGLRLIYYSQIVNDFQKGDIAEGYSVSREKKESFPLTVTSAQKNPTAFYLCASSQGVGQPQHFGDGTRLSIL.

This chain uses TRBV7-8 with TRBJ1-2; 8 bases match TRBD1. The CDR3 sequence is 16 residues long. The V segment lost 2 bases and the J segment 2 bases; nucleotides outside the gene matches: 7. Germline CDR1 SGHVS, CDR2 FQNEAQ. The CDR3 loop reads CASSLKQGALNYGYTF. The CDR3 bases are TGTGCCAGCAGCTTAAAGCAGGGGGCGTTAAACTATGGCTACACCTTC.

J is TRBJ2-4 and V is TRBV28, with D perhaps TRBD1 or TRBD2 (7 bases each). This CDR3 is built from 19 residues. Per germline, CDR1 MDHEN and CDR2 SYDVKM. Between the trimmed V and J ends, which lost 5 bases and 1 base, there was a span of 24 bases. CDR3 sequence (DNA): TGTGCCAGCAGTAGATACCCGTGGGAGGGGGCGGAGGCCAAAAACATTCAGTACTTC. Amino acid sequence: CASSRYPWEGAEAKNIQYF.

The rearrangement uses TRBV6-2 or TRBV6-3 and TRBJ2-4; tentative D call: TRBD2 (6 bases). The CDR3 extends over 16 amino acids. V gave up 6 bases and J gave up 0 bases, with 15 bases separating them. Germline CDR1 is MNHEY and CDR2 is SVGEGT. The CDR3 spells CASSERAFLAKNIQYF. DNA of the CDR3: TGTGCCAGCAGCGAGCGGGCGTTCCTAGCCAAAAACATTCAGTACTTC.

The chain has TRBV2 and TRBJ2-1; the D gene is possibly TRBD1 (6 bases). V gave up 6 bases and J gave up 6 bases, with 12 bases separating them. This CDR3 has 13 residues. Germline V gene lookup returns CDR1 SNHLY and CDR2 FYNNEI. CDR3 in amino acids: CASRKFRGNEQFF. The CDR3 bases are TGTGCCAGCAGAAAATTCAGGGGCAATGAGCAGTTCTTC.

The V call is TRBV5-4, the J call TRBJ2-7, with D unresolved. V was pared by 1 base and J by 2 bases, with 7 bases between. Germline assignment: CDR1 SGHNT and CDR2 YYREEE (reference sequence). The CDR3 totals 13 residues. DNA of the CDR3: TGTGCCAGCAGCTTGTTTGTCGCCTACGAGCAGTACTTC. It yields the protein CASSLFVAYEQYF.

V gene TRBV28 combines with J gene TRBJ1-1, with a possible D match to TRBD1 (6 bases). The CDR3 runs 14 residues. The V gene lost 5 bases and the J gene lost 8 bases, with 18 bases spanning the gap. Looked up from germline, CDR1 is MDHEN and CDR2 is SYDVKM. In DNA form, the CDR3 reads TGTGCCAGCAGTCCTAACAGGGTCGAAAAAGAAGCTTTCTTT. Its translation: CASSPNRVEKEAFF.